The 25 T cell receptor beta chains below come from one sample, sequenced in a study of neoadjuvant anti-PD-1 for oral cavity cancer. Measured with immunoSEQ multiplex PCR; TCRdb has only the in-frame clones, and not every one. This repertoire shows some 6,900 clones, roughly 79% found once; its top ten account for roughly 3%. The sample here was PBMCs, taken before nivolumab (anti-PD-1) treatment. The source is a person aged 35 to 85 with oral cavity squamous cell carcinoma.

The chain links TRBV20-1 to TRBJ2-5; D not resolved. The germline V and J ends were trimmed by 3 bases and 2 bases, with 4 bases remaining between them. CDR3 size: 11 residues. In germline, CDR1 is DFQATT, CDR2 SNEGSKA (reference sequence). The CDR3 here is CSASGQETQYF. The CDR3 nucleotides are TGCAGTGCTAGCGGTCAAGAGACCCAGTACTTC.

The chain links TRBV10-3 to TRBJ2-1; 8 bases map to TRBD1. Germline V gives CDR1 ENHRY, CDR2 SYGVKD. Unmatched junction bases numbered 1, after V lost 8 bases and J lost 1 base. The CDR3 contains 13 residues. CDR3 in amino acids: CAIGTGSYNEQFF. CDR3 bases: TGTGCCATCGGGACAGGATCCTACAATGAGCAGTTCTTC.

This clone appeared once. CDR3 in DNA: TGTGCCAGTATGCCGGGACAATCCTTAAACTATGGCTACACCTTC. Amino acids: CASMPGQSLNYGYTF. J is TRBJ1-2 and V is TRBV19; perhaps TRBD1 as D (6 bases). CDR1 and CDR2 (germline): LNHDA, SQIVND (reference sequence). The ends were cut back, 7 bases at V and 2 bases at J, with 17 bases in the middle. The CDR3 spans 15 residues.

V usage is TRBV6-5 and J usage is TRBJ1-2; TRBD1 matches at 7 bases. The CDR3 loop spans 11 amino acids. Germline CDR1 MNHEY, CDR2 SVGAGI. The junction had 6 bases not matched to a gene; V was cut back by 10 bases and J by 7 bases. CDR3 in DNA: TGTGCCACTGCAGGGGGGGCTGGCTACACCTTC. Protein sequence: CATAGGAGYTF.

J is TRBJ1-1 and V is TRBV7-6; the match to TRBD1 covers 7 bases. Germline V gene data show CDR1 as SGHVS and CDR2 as FNYEAQ. V shed 3 bases, J shed 5 bases, and the junction held 12 bases outside the gene matches. The CDR3 is 16 residues long. The CDR3 nucleotides are TGTGCCAGCAGCTTCCCGAGACAGGGATTGCGTACTGAAGCTTTCTTT. Translated, it gives CASSFPRQGLRTEAFF.

J is TRBJ2-5 and V is TRBV10-3; TRBD2 matches 15 bases. This CDR3 is 17 amino acids long. Germline V CDR1 and CDR2: ENHRY, SYGVKD. V dropped 8 bases and J dropped 2; count of bases not matched to a gene: 9. The CDR3 DNA follows: TGTGCCATCTCTGGACTAGCGGGGGGGCCGGGGCAAGAGACCCAGTACTTC. As protein: CAISGLAGGPGQETQYF.

This clone was observed once. This chain links TRBV7-2 with TRBJ2-5, with TRBD2 matching 11 bases. CDR3 size: 17 residues. CDR1 is SGHTA, CDR2 FQGNSA, per germline. V trimming: 1 base; J trimming: 3 bases; junction bases outside the gene matches: 7. CDR3 in amino acids: CASSLVASGGPEETQYF. The CDR3 DNA reads as TGTGCCAGCAGCTTAGTAGCTAGCGGGGGGCCCGAAGAGACCCAGTACTTC.

This sequence joins TRBV5-4 and TRBJ2-7; 9 nucleotides line up with TRBD2. J lost 3 bases, V lost 4 bases, and 2 bases had no gene match. This CDR3 has 13 amino acids. In germline, CDR1 is SGHNT, CDR2 YYREEE (reference sequence). CDR3 sequence (DNA): TGTGCCAGCAGCCGTAGCGGGGGCTACGAGCAGTACTTC. Translation: CASSRSGGYEQYF.

This clone was recorded only once. The V and J genes are TRBV27 and TRBJ2-5; 9 bases are shared with TRBD2. J lost 3 bases, V lost 1 base, and 3 bases had no gene match. This CDR3 is 15 amino acids long. Germline V gene sequence: CDR1 MNHEY, CDR2 SMNVEV (reference sequence). The CDR3 region is CASSLLASGEETQYF. The CDR3 coding sequence is TGTGCCAGCAGTTTATTGGCTAGCGGGGAAGAGACCCAGTACTTC.

V is TRBV7-8 and J is TRBJ2-7; 10 bases are shared with TRBD2. The CDR3 totals 16 residues. Germline assignment: CDR1 SGHVS and CDR2 FQNEAQ. V gave up 5 bases and J gave up 4 bases; unmatched junction bases: 11. This chain's CDR3 is CASSPYRLAGAYEQYF. The CDR3 DNA sequence: TGTGCCAGCAGCCCCTACCGCCTAGCGGGGGCGTACGAGCAGTACTTC.

The chain employs TRBV19 and TRBJ2-7; D is ambiguous. V was trimmed by 5 bases and J by 2 bases, leaving 22 bases between them. Germline CDR1 reads LNHDA; CDR2 reads SQIVND (reference sequence). The length of the CDR3 is 17 residues. The chain's CDR3 is CASSPSWGMLGAYEQYF. The CDR3 nucleotides are TGTGCCAGTAGTCCCAGTTGGGGAATGCTTGGGGCCTACGAGCAGTACTTC.

This CDR3 is CASSARTGATNYGYTF. The CDR3 region has the DNA TGTGCCAGCAGCGCCCGGACAGGAGCTACTAACTATGGCTACACCTTC. The rearrangement joins TRBV7-9 to TRBJ1-2; 7 nucleotides agree with TRBD1. Germline assignment: CDR1 SEHNR and CDR2 FQNEAQ (reference sequence). The CDR3 extends over 16 amino acids. V lost 5 bases to trimming and J lost 0 bases; unmatched junction nucleotides: 9.

This clone was seen more than once but under ten times. CDR3: CASSWTESSYGYTF. Here the CDR3 DNA reads TGTGCCAGCAGTTGGACCGAGAGTTCTTATGGCTACACCTTC. The chain links TRBV25-1 to TRBJ1-2; D not resolved. Germline V gene sequence: CDR1 MGHDK, CDR2 SYGVNS. With 5 bases removed from V and 5 bases from J, the gap between germline ends came to 15 bases. The CDR3 is made up of 14 amino acids.

This clone was counted a few times. The V and J genes are TRBV11-3 and TRBJ2-1, with TRBD2 matching 14 bases. Losses at the gene ends were 5 bases for V and 5 bases for J; bases not matched to a gene: 5. The CDR3 is 16 residues long. Germline CDR1 is SGHNT and CDR2 is YENEEA. In nucleotides, the CDR3 is TGTGCCAGCAGCCTCGGACTAGCGGGGGGTCACAATGAGCAGTTCTTC. It encodes CASSLGLAGGHNEQFF.

This chain joins TRBV19 and TRBJ1-2; D gene ambiguous. The CDR3 has 14 residues. Germline lookup yields CDR1 LNHDA and CDR2 SQIVND (reference sequence). V lost 0 bases and J lost 8, with 13 bases in between. CDR3 loop: CASSIEAAGVGYTF. In nucleotides, the CDR3 is TGTGCCAGTAGTATAGAGGCGGCGGGTGTCGGCTACACCTTC. The full variable domain, its missing parts supplied by reference TRBV19 and TRBJ1-2, is DGGITQSPKYLFRKEGQNVTLSCEQNLNHDAMYWYRQDPGQGLRLIYYSQIVNDFQKGDIAEGYSVSREKKESFPLTVTSAQKNPTAFYLCASSIEAAGVGYTFGSGTRLTVV.

This chain connects TRBV4-3 to TRBJ2-2; 10 bases align to TRBD2. CDR3 length equals 19 residues. With 2 bases clipped from V and 1 base from J, the junction kept 10 bases outside the gene matches. Germline V lookup: CDR1 LGHNA, CDR2 YSLEER. DNA for the CDR3: TGCGCCAGCAGCCAAAGCCTGGCGGGACTAGCGAAGAACACCGGGGAGCTGTTTTTT. It codes for CASSQSLAGLAKNTGELFF.

This chain joins TRBV10-3 and TRBJ1-6; D may be TRBD1 (5 bases). Trimming cost V 1 base and J 13 bases, with 14 bases left between them. This CDR3 is built from 14 residues. Germline V gives CDR1 ENHRY, CDR2 SYGVKD. CDR3 bases: TGTGCCATCAGTGAGTTCCAGGACATACGTCCCCTCCACTTT. Encoded protein: CAISEFQDIRPLHF.

This chain joins TRBV14 and TRBJ1-3; no definite D call. Trimming removed 4 bases at V and 2 bases at J, with 18 bases between. Per the germline V gene, CDR1 is SGHDN and CDR2 is FVKESK. The CDR3 runs to 17 residues. CDR3 amino acids: CASSLRLVRSAGNTIYF. Here the CDR3 DNA reads TGTGCCAGCAGCCTCAGACTCGTCCGATCGGCTGGAAACACCATATATTTT.

The CDR3 coding sequence is TGTGCCAGCAGTCTGGACAGGAACACCGGGGAGCTGTTTTTT. Its protein is CASSLDRNTGELFF. The V call is TRBV27, the J call TRBJ2-2; possibly TRBD1 for D (6 bases). Trimming removed 5 bases from V and 1 base from J, with 8 bases in between. The germline V gene encodes CDR1 MNHEY and CDR2 SMNVEV (reference sequence). The CDR3 sequence is 14 residues long.

The rearrangement uses TRBV11-2 and TRBJ2-5; possible D gene TRBD1, 5 bases. The CDR3 extends over 16 amino acids. V was pared by 4 bases and J by 0 bases, with 15 bases between. Germline CDR1 SGHAT, CDR2 FQNNGV. The CDR3 region is CASSSVGQGDQETQYF. DNA for the CDR3: TGTGCCAGCAGCTCCGTCGGGCAGGGTGACCAAGAGACCCAGTACTTC.

The chain carries TRBV5-1 and TRBJ2-7; 10 nucleotides align to TRBD1. The ends lost 3 bases at V and 3 bases at J; junction bases unmatched: 3. The CDR3 is 14 residues long. Germline CDR1 reads SGHRS; CDR2 reads YFSETQ. CDR3 sequence: CASSSGTGVYEQYF. CDR3 DNA: TGCGCCAGCAGCTCTGGGACAGGGGTCTACGAGCAGTACTTC.

This clone was seen more than once but under ten times. The genes are TRBV7-3 and TRBJ1-6, with D uncertain. V lost 4 bases and J lost 7, with 8 bases in between. CDR1 and CDR2 from the germline V gene are SGHTA and FQGTGA. The CDR3 loop spans 13 amino acids. The CDR3: CASSYSRNSPLHF. DNA of the CDR3: TGTGCCAGCAGCTACTCCAGGAATTCACCCCTCCACTTT.

For this clone: Since no conserved phenylalanine or tryptophan closes the CDR3, a read error is the likely cause. The chain joins TRBV27 to TRBJ1-2, with D perhaps TRBD1 (6 bases). The CDR3 has 17 amino acids. V lost 0 bases to trimming and J lost 4 bases, with 18 bases between them. Germline V gives CDR1 MNHEY, CDR2 SMNVEV (reference sequence). As DNA, the CDR3 is TGTGCCAGCAGTTTATCCTCTCTCGGGGGGGCGCGCTATGGCTACACCCTC. Translating it yields CASSLSSLGGARYGYTL.

The chain carries TRBV2 and TRBJ1-1; the match to TRBD1 covers 9 bases. The V gene's germline CDR1 is SNHLY and CDR2 FYNNEI. J lost 0 bases, V lost 6 bases, and 5 bases had no gene match. This CDR3 has 15 residues. CDR3 in DNA: TGTGCCAGCAGGGACAGGGGTTATTTGAACACTGAAGCTTTCTTT. Translated: CASRDRGYLNTEAFF.

CDR3 nucleotides: TGTGCCAGCAGCTCGCAGGGAGGGGGTGGCTACACCTTC. This sequence encodes CASSSQGGGGYTF. The genes are TRBV7-2 and TRBJ1-2; D perhaps matches TRBD1 (6 bases). V lost 4 bases and J lost 7, with 13 bases in between. The germline gives CDR1 SGHTA, CDR2 FQGNSA. The CDR3 contains 13 residues.